This T cell receptor (beta chain) was documented in a study of cytomegalovirus exposure and HLA in healthy donors. PCR used 60 Vbeta primers and 13 Jbeta primers. Clones were read by immunoSEQ multiplex PCR, and TCRdb kept only the in-frame ones, dropping some. The sample yields approximately 130,000 clones, roughly 80% seen once. Note on this clone: Its antigen is unidentified.

Per germline, CDR1 LNHDA and CDR2 SQIVND (reference sequence). J lost 2 bases, V lost 5 bases, and 12 bases had no gene match. The CDR3 extends over 17 amino acids. General study findings and limits: Indistinguishable V segments such as TRBV6-2 and TRBV6-3 were excluded. One later analysis reportedly identified an Asian-associated ancestry cluster that showed fewer N-insertions than the approximately 710-donor mean. Follow-up analysis later connected one missense variant in DCLRE1C with trimming of TCR beta V- and J-genes. Later analysis found that TCR beta chains associated with HLA were more clonally expanded than other, equally common chains.

This sequence was found in a man aged 45-60 years in good health and CMV-seronegative. V gene TRBV19 combines with J gene TRBJ1-5, with TRBD1 identical over 7 bases. Sequencing used PBMCs. Here the CDR3 DNA reads TGTGCCAGTAGTGCCCTGCACAGGGGAGCCGGCAATCAGCCCCAGCATTTT. It codes for CASSALHRGAGNQPQHF.